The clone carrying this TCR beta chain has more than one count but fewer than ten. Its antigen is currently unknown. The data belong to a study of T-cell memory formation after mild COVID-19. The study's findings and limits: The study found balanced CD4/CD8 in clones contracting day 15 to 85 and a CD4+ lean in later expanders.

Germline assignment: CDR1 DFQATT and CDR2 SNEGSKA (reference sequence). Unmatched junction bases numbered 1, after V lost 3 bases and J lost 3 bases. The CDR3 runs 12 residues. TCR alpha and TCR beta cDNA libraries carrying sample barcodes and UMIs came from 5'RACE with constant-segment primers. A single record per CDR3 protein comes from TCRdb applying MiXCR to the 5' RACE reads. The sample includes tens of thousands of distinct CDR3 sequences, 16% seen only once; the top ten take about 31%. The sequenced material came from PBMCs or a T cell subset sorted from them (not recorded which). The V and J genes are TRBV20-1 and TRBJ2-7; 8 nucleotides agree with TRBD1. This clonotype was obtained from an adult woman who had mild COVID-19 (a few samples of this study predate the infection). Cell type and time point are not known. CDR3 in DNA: TGCAGTGCTAGGGACAGGGACTACGAGCAGTACTTC. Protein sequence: CSARDRDYEQYF.